Following are 27 T cell receptor beta chains from one sample sequenced in a study of blood T cell repertoires in COVID-19. Produced via immunoSEQ multiplex PCR; TCRdb's table is partial and in-frame only. The sample includes about 220,000 clones, 82% seen only once; the top ten take 3.6%. The specimen sequenced was peripheral blood. Receptors were obtained from an elderly woman with acute or convalescent COVID-19.

The chain recombines TRBV5-5 with TRBJ2-7; the match to TRBD1 covers 8 bases. The germline CDR1 and CDR2 sequences are SGHKS and YYEKEE (reference sequence). The CDR3 extends over 15 amino acids. The trim removed 0 bases at V and 5 bases at J, leaving 7 bases unmatched. CDR3 in DNA: TGTGCCAGCAGCTTGGGGGCAGGGGGCTTCAACGAGCAGTACTTC. Translating it yields CASSLGAGGFNEQYF.

The chain combines TRBV4-2 with TRBJ2-3; D is perhaps TRBD2 (6 bases). Trimming cost V 4 bases and J 0 bases, with 17 bases left between them. Germline V gives CDR1 LGHNA, CDR2 YNFKEQ. The CDR3 extends over 17 amino acids. The CDR3 bases are TGTGCCAGCAGCCCTGTCGGAACTAGCACGAGCACAGATACGCAGTATTTT. Translation gives CASSPVGTSTSTDTQYF.

This chain links TRBV21-1 with TRBJ1-3; the listed D gene, TRBD1, was not tested against the DNA. TRBV21-1 is tagged as a pseudogene. The CDR3 is 15 residues long. CDR3 region: CASPRGVISGNTIYF. DNA for the CDR3: TGTGCCAGCCCCAGGGGGGTTATCTCTGGTAACACCATATATTTT.

The chain is built from TRBV12-3 or TRBV12-4 and TRBJ2-3; the D is unclear. Trimming pared 3 bases from V and 6 bases from J, leaving 7 bases between. The length of the CDR3 is 12 residues. The CDR3: CASSFNYDTQYF. The CDR3 region has the DNA TGTGCCAGCAGTTTTAACTATGATACGCAGTATTTT.

The rearrangement links TRBV24-1 to TRBJ1-2, with 8 nucleotides matching TRBD1. Trimming removed 3 bases from V and 8 bases from J; junction bases left unmatched: 10. Germline lookup yields CDR1 KGHDR and CDR2 SFDVKD. The CDR3 length is 15 residues. This CDR3 is CATSDTTDRGGGYTF. The CDR3 coding sequence is TGTGCCACCAGTGATACCACCGACAGGGGAGGAGGCTACACCTTC.

J is TRBJ1-6 and V is TRBV6-1; no reliable D call. The V and J ends lost 3 bases and 6 bases respectively, with 9 bases between them. Germline values: CDR1 MNHNS, CDR2 SASEGT. This CDR3 spans 14 amino acids. CDR3 amino acids: CASSEQKTNSPLHF. The CDR3 DNA reads TGTGCCAGCAGTGAGCAGAAAACTAATTCACCCCTCCACTTT.

The genes are TRBV10-3 and TRBJ2-1; 10 nucleotides match TRBD1. The CDR3 contains 15 residues. The trim removed 6 bases at V and 4 bases at J, leaving 6 bases unmatched. Germline-derived CDR1 and CDR2 are ENHRY and SYGVKD. CDR3 loop: CAISRTGGSYNEQFF. For the CDR3, the DNA is TGTGCCATCAGCCGGACAGGGGGATCATACAATGAGCAGTTCTTC.

This rearrangement joins TRBV27 to TRBJ2-7, with 8 bases that match TRBD2. The trim removed 6 bases at V and 4 bases at J, leaving 5 bases unmatched. CDR1 and CDR2 (germline): MNHEY, SMNVEV (reference sequence). The CDR3 is made up of 13 amino acids. The CDR3 nucleotides read TGTGCCAGCAGATTCAGCGGGGGATACGAGCAGTACTTC. Translation: CASRFSGGYEQYF.

The V and J genes are TRBV5-8 and TRBJ1-1; D uncertain. Trimming took off 6 bases at V and 3 bases at J, with 18 bases between the two ends. Germline CDR1 and CDR2: SGHTS and YDEGEE. There are 15 residues in the CDR3. The CDR3 DNA is TGTGCCAGCACCCGAGGAGGTACCTCGGACACTGAAGCTTTCTTT. Residues: CASTRGGTSDTEAFF.

V and J are TRBV28 and TRBJ1-2; 7 bases agree with TRBD1. CDR3 length: 13 residues. Per germline, CDR1 MDHEN and CDR2 SYDVKM. V shed 2 bases and J 8 bases; nucleotides not matched to a gene: 5. In DNA form, the CDR3 reads TGTGCCAGCAGTTTACCGACAGGGTTGGGCTACACCTTC. Translated: CASSLPTGLGYTF.

V is TRBV15 and J is TRBJ2-3; 16 bases align to TRBD2. With V trimmed by 2 bases and J by 0 bases, 5 bases remained unmatched. The germline CDR1 and CDR2 sequences are LNHNV and YYDKDF (reference sequence). The CDR3 loop spans 19 amino acids. The DNA of the CDR3 is TGTGCCACCAGCAGAACTCCGGGACTAGCGGGGGGGAGCACAGATACGCAGTATTTT. Protein sequence: CATSRTPGLAGGSTDTQYF.

The rearrangement links TRBV27 to TRBJ2-1; the match to TRBD2 covers 13 bases. Germline V gene data show CDR1 as MNHEY and CDR2 as SMNVEV (reference sequence). The V and J ends lost 6 bases and 6 bases, in that order; junction bases with no gene match: 8. The CDR3 loop spans 16 amino acids. CDR3: CASRPVGTSGINEQFF. The CDR3 DNA is TGTGCCAGCAGGCCCGTTGGGACTAGCGGGATCAATGAGCAGTTCTTC.

J is TRBJ1-1 and V is TRBV7-7; 10 positions agree with TRBD1. Unmatched junction bases numbered 18, after V lost 2 bases and J lost 6 bases. The CDR3 is made up of 19 amino acids. Germline V gene sequence: CDR1 SSHAT, CDR2 FNYEAQ (reference sequence). The CDR3 loop reads CASSLPRGPTRTGGPEAFF. CDR3 bases: TGTGCCAGCAGCTTACCCAGGGGACCCACGCGGACAGGGGGGCCTGAAGCTTTCTTT.

The V gene is TRBV27, the J gene TRBJ1-2; D gene uncertain. This CDR3 is 13 amino acids long. Germline CDR1 reads MNHEY; CDR2 reads SMNVEV (reference sequence). The V end was cut by 3 bases, the J end by 8 bases, with 13 bases between. The CDR3 region has the DNA TGTGCCAGCAGTTTTTTCCGGGGTGGGGGCTACACCTTC. This encodes CASSFFRGGGYTF.

This rearrangement joins TRBV14 to TRBJ2-5, with TRBD2 as a possible D gene (5 bases). V shed 4 bases and J shed 3 bases, with 9 bases lying between them. Germline-derived CDR1 and CDR2 are SGHDN and FVKESK. There are 13 residues in the CDR3. CDR3 protein: CASSRRGEETQYF. CDR3 bases: TGTGCCAGCAGCCGACGGGGTGAAGAGACCCAGTACTTC.

The J gene is TRBJ2-1, the V gene TRBV3-1 (or the pseudogene TRBV3-2), with no clear D. The CDR3 runs to 12 residues. Trimming pared 2 bases from V and 9 bases from J, leaving 8 bases between. Germline CDR1 and CDR2: LGHDT and YNNKEL (reference sequence). CDR3 amino acids: CASSQRHVEQFF. In DNA form, the CDR3 reads TGTGCCAGCAGCCAACGACACGTTGAGCAGTTCTTC.

V is TRBV7-8 and J is TRBJ1-6; D is possibly TRBD1 (6 bases). Germline V CDR1 and CDR2: SGHVS, FQNEAQ. The CDR3 is 14 residues long. V lost 5 bases and J 7 bases, leaving 12 bases between the germline ends. DNA of the CDR3: TGTGCCAGCAGCCCCAGGGGCTGGAATTCACCCCTCCACTTT. This gives the protein CASSPRGWNSPLHF.

The rearrangement links TRBV7-2 to TRBJ1-2, with D possibly TRBD1 on 5 matching bases. This CDR3 comprises 14 residues. Germline V gene data show CDR1 as SGHTA and CDR2 as FQGNSA. Trimming removed 3 bases at V and 6 bases at J, with 14 bases between. DNA of the CDR3: TGTGCCAGCAGCTTTAGCAGGGTGGAGAATGGCTACACCTTC. Protein: CASSFSRVENGYTF.

The V gene is TRBV7-9, the J gene TRBJ1-2; D is ambiguous. Trimming took 1 base from V and 4 from J, leaving 13 bases between them. The CDR3 loop spans 15 amino acids. The germline CDR1 and CDR2 sequences are SEHNR and FQNEAQ (reference sequence). CDR3 amino acids: CASSLVSYLSYGYTF. The CDR3 DNA is TGTGCCAGCAGCTTAGTAAGTTACCTAAGCTATGGCTACACCTTC. Filled out from reference TRBV7-9 and TRBJ1-2, the complete variable domain reads DTGVSQNPRHKITKRGQNVTFRCDPISEHNRLYWYRQTLGQGPEFLTYFQNEAQLEKSRLLSDRFSAERPKGSFSTLEIQRTEQGDSAMYLCASSLVSYLSYGYTFGSGTRLTVV.

This chain uses TRBV9 with TRBJ2-7, with a possible D match to TRBD2 (6 bases). The CDR3 is 13 amino acids. Germline loops: CDR1 SGDLS, CDR2 YYNGEE. V lost 1 base to trimming and J lost 5 bases, with 10 bases between them. CDR3 residues: CASSVRGSHEQYF. The CDR3 nucleotides are TGTGCCAGCAGCGTACGGGGGTCCCACGAGCAGTACTTC.

This chain uses TRBV3-1 (or the pseudogene TRBV3-2) with TRBJ2-3; the match to TRBD1 covers 8 bases. The V gene end was trimmed by 1 base and the J gene end by 7 bases; junction bases not matched to a gene: 10. In germline, CDR1 is LGHDT, CDR2 YNNKEL (reference sequence). This CDR3 has 16 residues. The CDR3 sequence is CASSQVAGGKGNTQYF. In DNA form, the CDR3 reads TGTGCCAGCAGCCAAGTTGCAGGGGGCAAAGGAAATACGCAGTATTTT.

The chain recombines TRBV7-8 with TRBJ1-3; D uncertain. V lost 3 bases and J lost 1, with 13 bases in between. Germline lookup yields CDR1 SGHVS and CDR2 FQNEAQ. CDR3 length: 16 amino acids. CDR3 DNA sequence: TGTGCCAGCAGCTTGGGCAACACGTTATCTGGAAACACCATATATTTT. The encoded protein is CASSLGNTLSGNTIYF.

This clone showed up just a few times. The J gene is TRBJ2-1, the V gene TRBV7-8; 9 bases are a match to TRBD2. CDR1 is SGHVS and CDR2 is FQNEAQ in the germline V gene. The trim removed 4 bases at V and 6 bases at J, leaving 13 bases unmatched. CDR3 length: 17 amino acids. In DNA, the CDR3 is TGTGCCAGCAGCTCCGTCCTTTGGCGGGGGGGCGGCAATGAGCAGTTCTTC. It specifies CASSSVLWRGGGNEQFF.

J is TRBJ2-1 and V is TRBV7-9; 9 nucleotides line up with TRBD2. Germline V CDR1 and CDR2: SEHNR, FQNEAQ (reference sequence). The J segment lost 2 bases and the V segment lost 2 bases, leaving 7 bases of the junction unmatched. This CDR3 contains 17 residues. CDR3 residues: CASSLSVGLATYNEQFF. The CDR3, as DNA: TGTGCCAGCAGCTTATCTGTGGGACTAGCCACCTACAATGAGCAGTTCTTC.

This chain joins TRBV7-2 and TRBJ2-3; TRBD2 is a possible D gene (5 bases). Deletions cut 5 bases from V and 4 bases from J, with 10 bases between. From germline, CDR1 is SGHTA and CDR2 FQGNSA. The CDR3 runs to 13 residues. CDR3 DNA sequence: TGTGCCAGCAGCCCCGGGGTCGCAGATACGCAGTATTTT. Encoded protein: CASSPGVADTQYF.

The chain links TRBV4-2 to TRBJ1-3, with 12 bases that match TRBD1. The germline V gene encodes CDR1 LGHNA and CDR2 YNFKEQ. With 4 bases clipped from V and 0 bases from J, the junction kept 10 bases outside the gene matches. The CDR3 is made up of 19 amino acids. CDR3 residues: CASSLTGTGGAYSGNTIYF. CDR3 DNA: TGTGCCAGCAGCCTCACCGGGACAGGGGGCGCGTACTCTGGAAACACCATATATTTT.

V usage is TRBV9 and J usage is TRBJ2-7; D might be TRBD1 (7 bases). CDR3 length: 12 residues. V was clipped by 4 bases and J by 6 bases, with 11 bases between them. Germline CDR1 is SGDLS and CDR2 is YYNGEE. CDR3 region: CASSPQGGEQYF. The CDR3 DNA sequence: TGTGCCAGCAGCCCTCAGGGGGGCGAGCAGTACTTC.